The rows below give T cell receptor beta chains drawn from one sample of a study of identical twins. TCRdb reprocessed the 5' RACE reads with MiXCR, giving one entry per CDR3 protein. Of 1.5 million or so distinct CDR3 sequences listed, 32% are singletons. Sequencing was performed on cord blood. The receptors derive from a newborn girl in good health. The CDR3 runs from the conserved cysteine through the conserved F or W. The D gene is left open where the match is weak. The size of a clone is reported for some rows only, either as once, few or many, or as a class for expanded clones.

D: TRBD2; J: TRBJ2-7; size: few; V: TRBV10-3; CDR3: CAISGSGGSYNEQYF; DNA: TGTGCCATCAGTGGATCGGGGGGTTCCTACAATGAGCAGTACTTC
D: TRBD2; J: TRBJ2-7; size: -; V: TRBV11-2; CDR3: CASSPLVAGGREQYF; DNA: TGTGCCAGCAGCCCGCTCGTAGCGGGGGGCCGCGAGCAGTACTTC
D: TRBD2; J: TRBJ2-3; size: many; V: TRBV11-2; CDR3: CASSSSGGAADTQYF; DNA: TGTGCCAGCAGCTCTAGCGGGGGGGCAGCAGATACGCAGTATTTT
D: -; J: TRBJ2-1; size: few; V: TRBV5-6; CDR3: CASTLGDSTYNEQFF; DNA: TGTGCCAGCACCCTGGGGGACTCTACCTACAATGAGCAGTTCTTC
D: TRBD2; J: TRBJ2-3; size: many; V: TRBV10-3; CDR3: CAISRGLAADTQYF; DNA: TGTGCCATCAGCCGAGGACTAGCGGCAGATACGCAGTATTTT
D: TRBD2; J: TRBJ2-3; size: -; V: TRBV14; CDR3: CASSHNKSGRRTDTQYF; DNA: TGTGCCAGCAGCCACAACAAGAGCGGGAGACGGACAGATACGCAGTATTTT
D: TRBD2; J: TRBJ2-1; size: -; V: TRBV20-1; CDR3: CSARGGGTSGEQFF; DNA: TGCAGTGCTAGAGGGGGAGGGACTAGCGGCGAGCAGTTCTTC
D: -; J: TRBJ2-1; size: few; V: TRBV20-1; CDR3: CSEAREWDYNEQFF; DNA: TGCAGTGAAGCGCGCGAGTGGGATTACAATGAGCAGTTCTTC
D: -; J: TRBJ2-2; size: -; V: TRBV5-4; CDR3: CASSLARYTGELFF; DNA: TGTGCCAGCAGCTTGGCTAGATACACCGGGGAGCTGTTTTTT
D: -; J: TRBJ1-2; size: -; V: TRBV24-1; CDR3: CATSALQGGVYGYTF; DNA: TGTGCCACCAGTGCTCTACAGGGTGGAGTTTATGGCTACACCTTC
D: TRBD1; J: TRBJ1-2; size: many; V: TRBV20-1; CDR3: CSASLRTGNYGYTF; DNA: TGCAGTGCTAGCCTCCGGACAGGGAACTATGGCTACACCTTC
D: -; J: TRBJ2-4; size: -; V: TRBV5-4; CDR3: CVSSLVGGAKNIQYF; DNA: TGTGTCAGCAGCTTGGTTGGGGGGGCCAAAAACATTCAGTACTTC
D: -; J: TRBJ1-2; size: -; V: TRBV30; CDR3: CAWSIAGYGYTF; DNA: TGTGCCTGGAGTATCGCAGGGTATGGCTACACCTTC
D: -; J: TRBJ2-7; size: many; V: TRBV7-2; CDR3: CASSLGPPIWGYEQYF; DNA: TGTGCCAGCAGCTTAGGCCCACCCATATGGGGTTACGAGCAGTACTTC
D: -; J: TRBJ2-7; size: -; V: TRBV20-1; CDR3: CSARSSRSYEQYF; DNA: TGCAGTGCTAGATCCTCCCGTTCCTACGAGCAGTACTTC
D: -; J: TRBJ2-1; size: few; V: TRBV20-1; CDR3: CSARDARANPYNEQFF; DNA: TGCAGTGCTAGAGATGCGCGGGCTAACCCCTACAATGAGCAGTTCTTC
D: -; J: TRBJ1-2; size: -; V: TRBV27; CDR3: CASSLDRFSYGYTF; DNA: TGTGCCAGCAGTTTGGACCGCTTCTCATATGGCTACACCTTC
D: TRBD1; J: TRBJ2-5; size: few; V: TRBV2; CDR3: CASSRQGAEGTQYF; DNA: TGTGCCAGCAGCAGACAGGGGGCGGAGGGGACCCAGTACTTC
D: -; J: TRBJ2-7; size: few; V: TRBV10-3; CDR3: CAISDPLAGSYEQYF; DNA: TGTGCCATCAGTGACCCCCTAGCAGGCTCCTACGAGCAGTACTTC
D: TRBD1; J: TRBJ2-1; size: -; V: TRBV5-1; CDR3: CASSFRTGGDEQFF; DNA: TGCGCCAGCAGCTTCCGGACAGGGGGCGATGAGCAGTTCTTC
D: TRBD1; J: TRBJ2-3; size: few; V: TRBV4-1; CDR3: CASSQERTGVTGTQYF; DNA: TGCGCCAGCAGCCAAGAAAGGACAGGGGTGACGGGTACGCAGTATTTT
D: -; J: TRBJ2-1; size: few; V: TRBV20-1; CDR3: CSARFRGGYNEQFF; DNA: TGCAGTGCTAGATTCCGGGGCGGGTACAATGAGCAGTTCTTC
D: TRBD2; J: TRBJ2-2; size: -; V: TRBV9; CDR3: CASSREGSFTGELFF; DNA: TGTGCCAGCAGCCGGGAGGGGTCCTTCACCGGGGAGCTGTTTTTT
D: -; J: TRBJ2-3; size: few; V: TRBV9; CDR3: CASSVNTRSTDTQYF; DNA: TGTGCCAGCAGCGTAAACACTAGGAGCACAGATACGCAGTATTTT
D: -; J: TRBJ2-7; size: -; V: TRBV30; CDR3: CTWRALTREQYF; DNA: TGTACCTGGAGAGCCCTGACGAGGGAGCAGTACTTC
D: TRBD2; J: TRBJ2-1; size: few; V: TRBV11-2; CDR3: CASSSVPLAGNEQFF; DNA: TGTGCCAGCAGCTCCGTCCCCCTAGCGGGGAATGAGCAGTTCTTC
D: -; J: TRBJ1-1; size: -; V: TRBV5-1; CDR3: CASSLLGGPGRRNTEAFF; DNA: TGCGCCAGCAGCTTACTGGGGGGCCCCGGGAGACGGAACACTGAAGCTTTCTTT
D: -; J: TRBJ1-2; size: few; V: TRBV21-1; CDR3: CASIYTNYGYTF; DNA: TGTGCCAGCATTTATACGAACTATGGCTACACCTTC
D: -; J: TRBJ2-1; size: few; V: TRBV18; CDR3: CASIRSTDEQFF; DNA: TGTGCCAGCATCAGGAGTACGGATGAGCAGTTCTTC
D: -; J: TRBJ1-5; size: -; V: TRBV24-1; CDR3: CATSEGAVHQPQHF; DNA: TGTGCCACCAGTGAAGGGGCAGTCCATCAGCCCCAGCATTTT
D: -; J: TRBJ1-2; size: -; V: TRBV3-1; CDR3: CASSQLKGGYTF; DNA: TGTGCCAGCAGCCAACTCAAAGGGGGCTACACCTTC
D: -; J: TRBJ2-1; size: many; V: TRBV5-1; CDR3: CASSFFPGNEQFF; DNA: TGCGCCAGCAGCTTTTTTCCGGGGAATGAGCAGTTCTTC
D: -; J: TRBJ2-1; size: few; V: TRBV13; CDR3: CASLNRAAYNEQFF; DNA: TGTGCCAGCTTAAACAGGGCGGCGTACAATGAGCAGTTCTTC
D: -; J: TRBJ2-2; size: -; V: TRBV3-1; CDR3: CASSRRIKNTGELFF; DNA: TGTGCCAGCAGCCGCCGAATAAAGAACACCGGGGAGCTGTTTTTT
D: -; J: TRBJ2-3; size: many; V: TRBV24-1; CDR3: CATSDSLTDTQYF; DNA: TGTGCCACCAGTGATTCCCTAACAGATACGCAGTATTTT
D: -; J: TRBJ1-2; size: many; V: TRBV11-2; CDR3: CASSLVQGPNYGYTF; DNA: TGTGCCAGCAGCTTAGTCCAGGGTCCTAACTATGGCTACACCTTC
D: -; J: TRBJ2-3; size: -; V: TRBV18; CDR3: CASSPRLRSPTDTQYF; DNA: TGTGCCAGCTCACCACGGTTGCGATCACCCACAGATACGCAGTATTTT